A single sample gave rise to the 10 T cell receptor beta chains below, sequenced in a study of technical replicates of blood from several donors. Generated by immunoSEQ multiplex PCR, the TCRdb table keeps only in-frame clones and is missing some. Among tens of thousands of clones listed, roughly 95% were seen once. Sequencing used PBMCs. These receptors originate from a human donor in good health. Some clones in this sample may be carry-over from other donors' samples.

This rearrangement joins TRBV6-1 to TRBJ2-7, with 10 bases matching TRBD1. The CDR3 contains 16 residues. J gave up 4 bases and V 4 bases, and 10 bases lay outside the gene matches. Germline values: CDR1 MNHNS, CDR2 SASEGT. CDR3 DNA: TGTGCCAGCAGTGGGGGACAGGGGTGGATCTCGTACGAGCAGTACTTC. This sequence encodes CASSGGQGWISYEQYF.

The chain employs TRBV27 and TRBJ2-2, with D maybe TRBD1 (6 bases). Germline V gives CDR1 MNHEY, CDR2 SMNVEV (reference sequence). This CDR3 comprises 15 residues. Deletions cut 7 bases from V and 5 bases from J, with 17 bases between. The CDR3, as DNA: TGTGCCAGCATCCGGAGGCCAGGGGATACCGGGGAGCTGTTTTTT. Amino acids: CASIRRPGDTGELFF.

This sequence joins TRBV7-9 and TRBJ2-7; 8 nucleotides agree with TRBD1. The germline gives CDR1 SEHNR, CDR2 FQNEAQ (reference sequence). The V gene end was trimmed by 5 bases and the J gene end by 3 bases; junction bases not matched to a gene: 6. CDR3 length equals 14 residues. CDR3 sequence reads: CASSTWTGNYEQYF. The CDR3 nucleotides are TGTGCCAGCAGCACGTGGACAGGGAACTACGAGCAGTACTTC.

As regards this clone: The same CDR3 arises from other DNA sequences in this sample as well. This chain joins TRBV5-1 and TRBJ2-7; D unresolved. CDR3 size: 14 residues. The germline CDR1 and CDR2 sequences are SGHRS and YFSETQ. The germline V and J ends were trimmed by 0 bases and 2 bases, with 9 bases remaining between them. The CDR3 loop reads CASSLDGQPYEQYF. CDR3 nucleotides: TGCGCCAGCAGCTTGGATGGGCAACCCTACGAGCAGTACTTC.

Comments on this clone: Other DNA sequences from this sample encode an identical CDR3 as well. The gene calls are TRBV5-1 and TRBJ2-1, with 9 bases fitting TRBD2. The CDR3 has 14 residues. CDR1 and CDR2 (germline): SGHRS, YFSETQ. Trimming removed 4 bases from V and 4 bases from J; junction bases left unmatched: 3. CDR3 sequence reads: CASSSSGGYNEQFF. For the CDR3, the DNA is TGCGCCAGCAGCAGTAGCGGGGGTTACAATGAGCAGTTCTTC.

The V call is TRBV5-1, the J call TRBJ2-1, with a weak D call TRBD2 (6 bases). Germline V gene lookup returns CDR1 SGHRS and CDR2 YFSETQ. Trimming stripped 5 bases from V and 5 bases from J, with 20 bases between. The CDR3 loop spans 16 amino acids. The CDR3 loop reads CASRTSGSGGNNEQFF. Here the CDR3 DNA reads TGCGCCAGCAGAACTTCCGGAAGCGGAGGGAACAATGAGCAGTTCTTC.

The rearrangement uses TRBV5-1 and TRBJ2-5, with D unresolved. Germline V gene lookup returns CDR1 SGHRS and CDR2 YFSETQ. The CDR3 is 13 residues long. V was shortened by 9 bases and J by 3 bases, with 15 bases between the two germline ends. CDR3 sequence: CATRLASEETQYF. The DNA for the CDR3 is TGCGCCACCCGTTTAGCCAGCGAAGAGACCCAGTACTTC.

The chain combines TRBV9 with TRBJ1-1; no firm D call. With 0 bases removed from V and 3 bases from J, the gap between germline ends came to 12 bases. The CDR3 has 15 amino acids. The germline V gene has CDR1 SGDLS and CDR2 YYNGEE. The CDR3 protein is CASSVVGGWDTEAFF. CDR3 sequence (DNA): TGTGCCAGCAGCGTAGTTGGAGGATGGGACACTGAAGCTTTCTTT.

Of note for this clone: A read error may produce the germline difference seen at one junction end. This rearrangement joins TRBV2 to TRBJ1-6; possibly TRBD1 for D (5 bases). The CDR3 is 14 amino acids. Germline loops: CDR1 SNHLY, CDR2 FYNNEI. CDR3 DNA: TGTGCCAGCATTGAATGGGGTAGGGGTTCACCCCTCCACTTT. Residues: CASIEWGRGSPLHF.

The V call is TRBV10-1, the J call TRBJ2-3, with D perhaps matching TRBD2 (6 bases). This CDR3 contains 14 residues. Per germline, CDR1 WNHNN and CDR2 SYGVQD (reference sequence). V lost 10 bases and J 2 bases, leaving 16 bases between the germline ends. The CDR3 coding sequence is TGCGCCATCAGGACTAAAGTGTCCACAGATACGCAGTATTTT. This codes for CAIRTKVSTDTQYF.